Below are 17 T cell receptor beta chains sequenced from a single sample in a study of T cell responses to AZD1222 COVID-19 vaccine. Method: immunoSEQ multiplex PCR; TCRdb's copy keeps in-frame clones and lacks some. The data contain approximately 190,000 clones, about 87% of them singletons. Sequences were derived from peripheral blood, sampled on day 0 of MenACWY control vaccination. The source is an adult in good health.

V is TRBV6-2 or TRBV6-3 and J is TRBJ2-7; D is ambiguous. Per germline, CDR1 MNHEY and CDR2 SVGEGT. V dropped 5 bases and J dropped 5 bases, with 13 bases sitting between them. This CDR3 contains 13 residues. CDR3 loop: CASSRYSRNEQYF. DNA of the CDR3: TGTGCCAGCAGTCGTTACAGTCGCAACGAGCAGTACTTC.

A single count supports this clone. The chain joins TRBV7-3 to TRBJ2-2; no clear D. The V and J ends lost 2 bases and 4 bases respectively, with 11 bases between them. CDR1 SGHTA and CDR2 FQGTGA come from the germline V gene. This CDR3 has 15 residues. This CDR3 reads CASSLGPPSTGELFF. In DNA, the CDR3 is TGTGCCAGCAGCTTAGGTCCACCGAGCACCGGGGAGCTGTTTTTT.

The chain joins TRBV15 to TRBJ1-1; weak D call: TRBD1 (5 bases). Germline V gene data show CDR1 as LNHNV and CDR2 as YYDKDF (reference sequence). This CDR3 region has 16 residues. With 0 bases removed from V and 0 bases from J, the gap between germline ends came to 11 bases. Written as DNA, the CDR3 is TGTGCCACCAGCAGAGATAGGGGCACTTTGAACACTGAAGCTTTCTTT. Translated: CATSRDRGTLNTEAFF. The variable domain in full, with the rest retrieved from reference TRBV15 and TRBJ1-1, is DAMVIQNPRYQVTQFGKPVTLSCSQTLNHNVMYWYQQKSSQAPKLLFHYYDKDFNNEADTPDNFQSRRPNTSFCFLDIRSPGLGDTAMYLCATSRDRGTLNTEAFFGQGTRLTVV.

The rearrangement links TRBV5-1 to TRBJ2-7; D may be TRBD1 (6 bases). Germline V gene data show CDR1 as SGHRS and CDR2 as YFSETQ. Trimming shortened V by 4 bases and J by 0 bases, and 17 bases separated the two germline ends. This CDR3 is 16 amino acids long. CDR3 region: CASSHVQGMSSYEQYF. Written as DNA, the CDR3 is TGCGCCAGCAGCCATGTTCAGGGGATGAGCTCCTACGAGCAGTACTTC.

The V and J genes are TRBV20-1 and TRBJ1-5; no clear D gene. CDR1 is DFQATT, CDR2 SNEGSKA, per germline (reference sequence). Deletions cut 0 bases from V and 11 bases from J, with 8 bases between. This CDR3 is 11 amino acids long. The CDR3 bases are TGCAGTGCTAGAGATCGGGAGGCCCAGCATTTT. This codes for CSARDREAQHF.

The V and J genes are TRBV15 and TRBJ1-3, with 7 bases matching TRBD1. Germline CDR1 is LNHNV and CDR2 is YYDKDF (reference sequence). The ends lost 6 bases at V and 3 bases at J; junction bases unmatched: 5. The CDR3 runs to 14 residues. The CDR3 coding sequence is TGTGCCACCAGAACAGGGGACAGTGGAAACACCATATATTTT. The encoded protein is CATRTGDSGNTIYF.

The chain couples TRBV9 to TRBJ2-5; D assignment may be TRBD1 or TRBD2 (5 bases each). The CDR3 loop spans 14 amino acids. In germline, CDR1 is SGDLS, CDR2 YYNGEE. The V and J ends lost 2 bases and 4 bases respectively, with 12 bases between them. The CDR3 region is CASSVPGAGETQYF. CDR3 nucleotide sequence: TGTGCCAGCAGCGTCCCCGGGGCCGGAGAGACCCAGTACTTC.

The chain joins TRBV5-1 to TRBJ2-7; 7 bases align to TRBD1. This CDR3 is 14 amino acids long. Germline V gene sequence: CDR1 SGHRS, CDR2 YFSETQ. J gave up 3 bases and V 5 bases, and 8 bases lay outside the gene matches. This chain's CDR3 is CASRVTGPNYEQYF. The CDR3 bases are TGCGCCAGCAGGGTGACAGGGCCTAACTACGAGCAGTACTTC.

The chain recombines TRBV11-1 with TRBJ2-5, with 8 nucleotides matching TRBD2. The V and J ends lost 6 bases and 2 bases, in that order; junction bases with no gene match: 11. Germline assignment: CDR1 SGHAT and CDR2 FQDESV (reference sequence). The CDR3 covers 16 residues. CDR3 DNA: TGTGCCAGCAGAGAAAACCGACTAGCGAGACAAGAGACCCAGTACTTC. Translating it yields CASRENRLARQETQYF. The variable domain in full, completed from reference TRBV11-1 and TRBJ2-5, reads EAEVAQSPRYKITEKSQAVAFWCDPISGHATLYWYRQILGQGPELLVQFQDESVVDDSQLPKDRFSAERLKGVDSTLKIQPAELGDSAMYLCASRENRLARQETQYFGPGTRLLVL.

This chain connects TRBV11-2 to TRBJ2-1, with D possibly matching TRBD2 (7 bases). CDR3 size: 15 residues. The germline gives CDR1 SGHAT, CDR2 FQNNGV. V shed 5 bases and J shed 0 bases, with 11 bases lying between them. The chain's CDR3 is CASSEGGSSYNEQFF. The CDR3 coding sequence is TGTGCCAGCAGCGAGGGGGGGAGCTCCTACAATGAGCAGTTCTTC.

This chain uses TRBV3-1 (or the pseudogene TRBV3-2) with TRBJ2-1; D perhaps matches TRBD1 (5 bases). V lost 1 base and J lost 4, with 8 bases in between. Looked up from germline, CDR1 is LGHDT and CDR2 is YNNKEL (reference sequence). The CDR3 totals 14 residues. CDR3 nucleotides: TGTGCCAGCAGCCAAGTCCCAGGGTACAATGAGCAGTTCTTC. Translation gives CASSQVPGYNEQFF.

The chain is built from TRBV18 and TRBJ2-7; 7 nucleotides align to TRBD1. The CDR3 runs to 15 residues. Per germline, CDR1 KGHSH and CDR2 LQKENI. The junction had 8 bases not matched to a gene; V was cut back by 1 base and J by 5 bases. The CDR3 nucleotides are TGTGCCAGCTCACCACGTGTTAGGACAGGTGACGAGCAGTACTTC. Protein: CASSPRVRTGDEQYF. Based on the CDR3 plus reference TRBV18 and TRBJ2-7, the full variable domain is NAGVMQNPRHLVRRRGQEARLRCSPMKGHSHVYWYRQLPEEGLKFMVYLQKENIIDESGMPKERFSAEFPKEGPSILRIQQVVRGDSAAYFCASSPRVRTGDEQYFGPGTRLTVT.

The rearrangement joins TRBV6-1 to TRBJ2-3; no firm D call. The V end was cut by 2 bases, the J end by 0 bases, with 9 bases between. Per germline, CDR1 MNHNS and CDR2 SASEGT. The CDR3 has 15 amino acids. CDR3 region: CASSEPAASTDTQYF. The CDR3 region has the DNA TGTGCCAGCAGTGAACCCGCGGCTAGCACAGATACGCAGTATTTT.

The CDR3 reads CASSEAGGKELYGYTF. CDR3 coding DNA: TGTGCCAGCAGTGAAGCGGGGGGCAAAGAATTATATGGCTACACCTTC. This chain uses TRBV2 with TRBJ1-2; possibly TRBD1 for D (6 bases). Germline CDR1 is SNHLY and CDR2 is FYNNEI. The CDR3 spans 16 residues. Trimming took 0 bases from V and 5 from J, leaving 16 bases between them.

This clone was counted once. The V call is TRBV5-1, the J call TRBJ1-1; 10 bases line up with TRBD1. Germline-derived CDR1 and CDR2 are SGHRS and YFSETQ. V lost 4 bases to trimming and J lost 4 bases; unmatched junction nucleotides: 4. The CDR3 length is 14 residues. CDR3 in DNA: TGCGCCAGCAGCGATGGGACAGGGGCCACTGAAGCTTTCTTT. It translates to CASSDGTGATEAFF.

This sequence joins TRBV4-1 and TRBJ2-7; D is possibly TRBD1 (5 bases). CDR3 length: 13 residues. V was trimmed by 2 bases and J by 4 bases, leaving 9 bases between them. CDR1 and CDR2 (germline): MGHRA, YSYEKL. CDR3: CASSQSAGYEQYF. The CDR3 region has the DNA TGCGCCAGCAGCCAATCGGCAGGGTACGAGCAGTACTTC.

This chain joins TRBV7-8 and TRBJ2-1, with D tentatively TRBD2 (6 bases). Trimming took off 1 base at V and 8 bases at J, with 12 bases between the two ends. The CDR3 consists of 14 residues. Germline V CDR1 and CDR2: SGHVS, FQNEAQ. CDR3 nucleotides: TGTGCCAGCAGCTTAGACGGGAGTCTGGATGAGCAGTTCTTC. Translated, it gives CASSLDGSLDEQFF. Based on the CDR3 plus reference TRBV7-8 and TRBJ2-1, the full variable domain is GAGVSQSPRYKVAKRGQDVALRCDPISGHVSLFWYQQALGQGPEFLTYFQNEAQLDKSGLPSDRFFAERPEGSVSTLKIQRTQQEDSAVYLCASSLDGSLDEQFFGPGTRLTVL.